The rows below give T cell receptor beta chains drawn from one sample of a study of early T cells in non-severe SARS-CoV-2 infection. Each CDR3 protein is one row after TCRdb ran MiXCR on the 5' RACE reads. The sample has tens of thousands of distinct CDR3 sequences, 14% to 15% seen once. Sequenced material: whole blood. The receptors shown here come from an adult who was a healthcare worker with PCR-confirmed SARS-CoV-2 infection or an uninfected control (not recorded which). Each CDR3 is given with its conserved first and last residue. A D gene is named only where the DNA matches it firmly. The size entry is marked missing in some rows and otherwise reads once, few, many or a size class.

size: NA; J: TRBJ2-1; D: NA; V: TRBV7-2; CDR3: CASSILYNEQFF; DNA: TGTGCCAGCAGCATTCTCTACAATGAGCAGTTCTTC
size: NA; J: TRBJ1-5; D: NA; V: TRBV4-3; CDR3: CASSAGVNQPQHF; DNA: TGCGCCAGCAGCGCAGGGGTTAATCAGCCCCAGCATTTT
size: few; J: TRBJ2-6; D: NA; V: TRBV4-3; CDR3: CASGRGTGANVLTF; DNA: TGCGCCAGTGGCAGGGGTACTGGGGCCAACGTCCTGACTTTC
size: NA; J: TRBJ2-1; D: NA; V: TRBV28; CDR3: CASIRSTRYNEQFF; DNA: TGTGCCAGCATCCGCAGTACGAGATACAATGAGCAGTTCTTC
size: NA; J: TRBJ2-1; D: TRBD2; V: TRBV7-8; CDR3: CASSLPGLTAGDNEQFF; DNA: TGTGCCAGCAGCCTGCCGGGACTAACCGCGGGGGACAATGAGCAGTTCTTC
size: once; J: TRBJ2-7; D: NA; V: TRBV3-1; CDR3: CASSQDQGLSYEQYF; DNA: TGTGCCAGCAGCCAAGACCAGGGCCTCTCCTACGAGCAGTACTTC
size: many; J: TRBJ2-1; D: TRBD1; V: TRBV12-3/TRBV12-4; CDR3: CASSFVRQGEVEQFF; DNA: TGTGCCAGCAGTTTTGTCCGGCAGGGGGAAGTTGAGCAGTTCTTC
size: many; J: TRBJ1-5; D: NA; V: TRBV6-1; CDR3: CASSEQDGNQPQHF; DNA: TGTGCCAGCAGTGAACAGGACGGCAATCAGCCCCAGCATTTT
size: few; J: TRBJ2-1; D: NA; V: TRBV29-1; CDR3: CRQGPLRNEQFF; DNA: TGCAGACAGGGACCACTGAGGAATGAGCAGTTCTTC
size: NA; J: TRBJ2-2; D: NA; V: TRBV7-9; CDR3: CASSPHTGELFF; DNA: TGTGCCAGCAGCCCCCACACCGGGGAGCTGTTTTTT
size: many; J: TRBJ1-1; D: TRBD1; V: TRBV11-2; CDR3: CASSPGTGGAGSTEAFF; DNA: TGTGCCAGCAGCCCCGGGACAGGGGGCGCTGGGAGCACTGAAGCTTTCTTT
size: NA; J: TRBJ2-7; D: NA; V: TRBV6-2/TRBV6-3; CDR3: CASSSEVRAFPYEQYF; DNA: TGTGCCAGCAGCTCCGAAGTGCGGGCGTTCCCCTACGAGCAGTACTTC
size: few; J: TRBJ1-3; D: NA; V: TRBV5-4; CDR3: CASSLGSDPSGNTIYF; DNA: TGTGCCAGCAGCCTCGGATCGGATCCCTCTGGAAACACCATATATTTT
size: NA; J: TRBJ2-1; D: TRBD1; V: TRBV3-1; CDR3: CASSQVDRVNEQFF; DNA: TGTGCCAGCAGCCAAGTTGACAGGGTAAATGAGCAGTTCTTC
size: few; J: TRBJ2-7; D: NA; V: TRBV7-9; CDR3: CASSREDPREQYF; DNA: TGTGCCAGCAGCCGCGAAGACCCCCGGGAGCAGTACTTC